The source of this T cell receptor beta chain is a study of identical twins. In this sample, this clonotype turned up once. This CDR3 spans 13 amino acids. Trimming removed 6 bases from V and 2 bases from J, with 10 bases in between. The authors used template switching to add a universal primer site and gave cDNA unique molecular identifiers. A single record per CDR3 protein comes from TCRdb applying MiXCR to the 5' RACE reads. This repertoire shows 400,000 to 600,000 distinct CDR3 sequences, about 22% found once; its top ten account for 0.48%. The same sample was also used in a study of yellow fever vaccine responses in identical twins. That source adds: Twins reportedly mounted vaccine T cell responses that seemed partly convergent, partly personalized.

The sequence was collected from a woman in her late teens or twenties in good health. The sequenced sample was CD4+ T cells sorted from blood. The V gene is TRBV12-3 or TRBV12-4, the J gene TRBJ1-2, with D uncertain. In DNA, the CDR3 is TGTGCCAGCAGACCCCCATCCAACTATGGCTACACCTTC. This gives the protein CASRPPSNYGYTF.